This T cell receptor beta chain was sequenced during a study of regulatory T cells in long-lasting Graves disease. Arm-PCR of CDR3 regions and iRepertoire HTBI primers were the basis on which TCR beta libraries were built. TCRdb reprocessed the multiplex PCR reads with MiXCR, giving one entry per CDR3 protein. This sample has hundreds of thousands of distinct CDR3 sequences, with around 16% found just once. Time point of the sample: newly diagnosed GD, antithyroid drugs for less than 3 months. Preparation of the TCR library used RNA extracted from PBMCs. There are 16 residues in the CDR3. CDR1 is LGHDT, CDR2 YNNKEL, per germline (reference sequence). The V segment lost 2 bases and the J segment 5 bases; nucleotides outside the gene matches: 10. This clonotype was counted many times. These data are also associated with another study on T cells in Graves' hyperthyroidism and ophthalmopathy. That work contributes: Each diagnosis drew on symptoms, thyroxine, TRAb, thyroid ultrasound and orbital computed tomography findings.

The rearrangement links TRBV3-1 to TRBJ2-5; 8 nucleotides align to TRBD2. The TCR originated in a woman aged 35-65 years with Graves disease. Source: peripheral blood mononuclear cells (PBMCs), taken at new diagnosis, from a patient treated with antithyroid drugs. CDR3 in amino acids: CASSQRSGGGLETQYF. The CDR3 bases are TGTGCCAGCAGCCAACGAAGCGGGGGAGGTTTGGAGACCCAGTACTTC.